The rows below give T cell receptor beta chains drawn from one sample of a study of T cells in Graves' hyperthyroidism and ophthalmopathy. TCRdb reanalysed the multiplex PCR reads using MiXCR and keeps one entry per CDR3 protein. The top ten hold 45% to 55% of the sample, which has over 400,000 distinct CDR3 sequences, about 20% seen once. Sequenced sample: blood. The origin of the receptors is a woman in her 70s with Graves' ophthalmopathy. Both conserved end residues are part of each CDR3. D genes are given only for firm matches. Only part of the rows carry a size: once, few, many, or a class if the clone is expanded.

CDR3: CASGPSGANYGYTF; DNA: TGTGCCAGCGGTCCTTCGGGGGCGAACTATGGCTACACCTTC; size: .; D: .; J: TRBJ1-2; V: TRBV27
CDR3: CASSQGHSSYEQYF; DNA: TGTGCCAGCAGTCAAGGACACAGCTCCTACGAGCAGTACTTC; size: few; D: .; J: TRBJ2-7; V: TRBV6-1
CDR3: CASSQDIGRDYEQYF; DNA: TGCGCCAGCAGCCAAGATATTGGCAGGGATTACGAGCAGTACTTC; size: .; D: .; J: TRBJ2-7; V: TRBV4-3
CDR3: CASSWGAEAFF; DNA: TGTGCCAGCAGTTGGGGGGCTGAAGCTTTCTTT; size: .; D: .; J: TRBJ1-1; V: TRBV28
CDR3: CASSSFSSGRRYEQYF; DNA: TGTGCCAGCAGTTCCTTTTCTAGCGGGAGGAGGTACGAGCAGTACTTC; size: many; D: TRBD2; J: TRBJ2-7; V: TRBV28
CDR3: CSAREGLAGAKNIQYF; DNA: TGCAGTGCTAGAGAGGGACTAGCGGGAGCCAAAAACATTCAGTACTTC; size: few; D: TRBD2; J: TRBJ2-4; V: TRBV20-1
CDR3: CASSWDRGTGNTDTQYF; DNA: TGTGCCAGCAGCTGGGATAGAGGGACAGGAAACACAGATACGCAGTATTTT; size: few; D: TRBD1; J: TRBJ2-3; V: TRBV7-9
CDR3: CASSPQGLREPQHF; DNA: TGCGCCAGCAGTCCTCAGGGATTGAGGGAGCCCCAGCATTTT; size: .; D: .; J: TRBJ1-5; V: TRBV5-1
CDR3: CASSPGAGLRPQHF; DNA: TGTGCCAGCAGTCCCGGGGCAGGGTTACGGCCCCAGCATTTT; size: many; D: .; J: TRBJ1-5; V: TRBV28
CDR3: CASRDGYEQYF; DNA: TGTGCCAGCAGAGACGGCTACGAGCAGTACTTC; size: many; D: .; J: TRBJ2-7; V: TRBV11-2
CDR3: CASSARNRALNSPLHF; DNA: TGTGCCAGCAGCGCGAGAAACAGGGCGCTGAATTCACCCCTCCACTTT; size: .; D: .; J: TRBJ1-6; V: TRBV2
CDR3: CASLGLQSEKLFF; DNA: TGTGCCAGCCTGGGCCTTCAGAGTGAAAAACTGTTTTTT; size: .; D: .; J: TRBJ1-4; V: TRBV6-1
CDR3: CASSFGRNEQFF; DNA: TGTGCCAGCAGCTTTGGGCGCAATGAGCAGTTCTTC; size: many; D: .; J: TRBJ2-1; V: TRBV7-2
CDR3: CASRLRTSGRASPDTQYF; DNA: TGTGCCAGCAGGCTCCGGACTAGCGGGAGGGCCTCGCCAGATACGCAGTATTTT; size: .; D: TRBD2; J: TRBJ2-3; V: TRBV28
CDR3: CASTRAARYYSGNTIYF; DNA: TGTGCCAGCACACGGGCAGCCAGATATTACTCTGGAAACACCATATATTTT; size: .; D: .; J: TRBJ1-3; V: TRBV6-1
CDR3: CASNDFATNEKLFF; DNA: TGTGCCAGCAATGACTTTGCAACTAATGAAAAACTGTTTTTT; size: .; D: .; J: TRBJ1-4; V: TRBV6-1
CDR3: CAWSVGTEDTQYF; DNA: TGTGCCTGGAGTGTAGGGACTGAAGATACGCAGTATTTT; size: .; D: .; J: TRBJ2-3; V: TRBV30
CDR3: CASSHSTGNEQYF; DNA: TGTGCCAGCAGCCATTCGACAGGGAACGAGCAGTACTTC; size: few; D: TRBD1; J: TRBJ2-7; V: TRBV3-1
CDR3: CASTERRREVRDTQYF; DNA: TGTGCCAGCACGGAGCGCCGACGGGAGGTTAGAGATACGCAGTATTTT; size: .; D: TRBD2; J: TRBJ2-3; V: TRBV27
CDR3: CASSLDLGSVEQFF; DNA: TGTGCCAGCAGCTTGGATCTGGGGTCAGTTGAGCAGTTCTTC; size: many; D: .; J: TRBJ2-1; V: TRBV5-5
CDR3: CSAKTSGRAGETQYF; DNA: TGCAGTGCCAAGACTAGCGGGAGGGCGGGGGAGACCCAGTACTTC; size: .; D: TRBD2; J: TRBJ2-5; V: TRBV20-1
CDR3: CASSPDSKANYGYTF; DNA: TGTGCCAGCAGTCCGGACAGTAAGGCTAACTATGGCTACACCTTC; size: few; D: .; J: TRBJ1-2; V: TRBV3-1
CDR3: CASSLLGGVEAFF; DNA: TGTGCCAGCAGTTTATTAGGGGGGGTTGAAGCTTTCTTT; size: many; D: .; J: TRBJ1-1; V: TRBV27
CDR3: CASLGQGNTGELFF; DNA: TGTGCCAGCCTGGGACAGGGGAACACCGGGGAGCTGTTTTTT; size: .; D: TRBD1; J: TRBJ2-2; V: TRBV28
CDR3: CASSLPPGPQHF; DNA: TGTGCCAGCAGTTTACCCCCAGGGCCCCAGCATTTT; size: few; D: .; J: TRBJ1-5; V: TRBV28
CDR3: CASSPGPSKNIQYF; DNA: TGTGCCAGCAGTCCGGGGCCTTCCAAAAACATTCAGTACTTC; size: many; D: .; J: TRBJ2-4; V: TRBV28
CDR3: CASSPPDRFLGGYTF; DNA: TGTGCCAGTAGCCCACCTGACAGGTTCCTTGGTGGCTACACCTTC; size: few; D: .; J: TRBJ1-2; V: TRBV19
CDR3: CASSLARAGGNRHEQYF; DNA: TGTGCCAGCAGCTTAGCCCGAGCAGGGGGCAATAGACACGAGCAGTACTTC; size: few; D: TRBD1; J: TRBJ2-7; V: TRBV7-9
CDR3: CASSFGQGMTDTQYF; DNA: TGTGCCAGCAGCTTTGGACAGGGGATGACAGATACGCAGTATTTT; size: .; D: TRBD1; J: TRBJ2-3; V: TRBV7-9
CDR3: CASTLGQGLNSPLHF; DNA: TGTGCCAGCACCTTGGGACAGGGACTTAATTCACCCCTCCACTTT; size: .; D: TRBD1; J: TRBJ1-6; V: TRBV3-1
CDR3: CSARGPHQMTDTQYF; DNA: TGCAGTGCTAGGGGCCCTCATCAGATGACAGATACGCAGTATTTT; size: .; D: .; J: TRBJ2-3; V: TRBV20-1
CDR3: CASSLGTSGRAQFF; DNA: TGTGCCAGCAGCCTGGGGACTAGCGGGAGGGCCCAGTTCTTC; size: few; D: TRBD2; J: TRBJ2-1; V: TRBV7-9
CDR3: CASSRPRDYSYEQYF; DNA: TGTGCCAGCAGCCGCCCCCGGGACTACTCCTACGAGCAGTACTTC; size: .; D: TRBD2; J: TRBJ2-7; V: TRBV12-3/TRBV12-4
CDR3: CSARGDRVDEQYF; DNA: TGCAGTGCTAGGGGGGACAGAGTAGACGAGCAGTACTTC; size: few; D: TRBD1; J: TRBJ2-7; V: TRBV20-1
CDR3: CAISEVERGTYEQYF; DNA: TGTGCCATCAGTGAGGTCGAGCGGGGTACCTACGAGCAGTACTTC; size: few; D: TRBD2; J: TRBJ2-7; V: TRBV10-3
CDR3: CASSLTGFNTEAFF; DNA: TGTGCCAGCAGTTTGACTGGGTTTAACACTGAAGCTTTCTTT; size: many; D: .; J: TRBJ1-1; V: TRBV28